In this sample, the clone carrying this T cell receptor (beta chain) turned up once. The sample is drawn from a study of blood T cell repertoires in COVID-19. About the research overall: Acute and convalescent COVID-19 specimens originated in the United States, Italy and Spain.

Authors' processing steps: Reference gene primer amplification gave estimated nucleated cell counts. TCRdb keeps only in-frame clones here, not all; method: immunoSEQ multiplex PCR. That table furnishes V, J and clone size, whereas the DNA furnished D and trimming. The top ten clones hold less than 3% of a sample with 110,000 to 150,000 clones, more than 85% of them seen once. V lost 7 bases and J 4 bases, leaving 16 bases between the germline ends. The length of the CDR3 is 15 residues. Germline V gene data show CDR1 as MDHEN and CDR2 as SYDVKM. The rearrangement joins TRBV28 to TRBJ1-4; a weak D match, TRBD1 (6 bases). Sequenced material: peripheral blood. The TCR originated in a man in his 60s with active or convalescent COVID-19. The CDR3 DNA sequence: TGTGCCAGCACCCCACAGGGATCCCTTAATGAAAAACTGTTTTTT. It specifies CASTPQGSLNEKLFF.